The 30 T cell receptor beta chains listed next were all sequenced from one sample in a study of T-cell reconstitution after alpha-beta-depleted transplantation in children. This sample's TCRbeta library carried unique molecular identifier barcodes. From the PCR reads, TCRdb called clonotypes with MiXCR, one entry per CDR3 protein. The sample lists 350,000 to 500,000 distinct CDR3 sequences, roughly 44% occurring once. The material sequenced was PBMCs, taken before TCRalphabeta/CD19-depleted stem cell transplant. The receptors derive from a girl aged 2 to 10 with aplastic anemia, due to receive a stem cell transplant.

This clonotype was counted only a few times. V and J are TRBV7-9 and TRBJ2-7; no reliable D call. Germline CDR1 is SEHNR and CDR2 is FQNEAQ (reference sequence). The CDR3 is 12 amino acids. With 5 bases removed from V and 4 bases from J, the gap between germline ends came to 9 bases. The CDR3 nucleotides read TGTGCCAGCAGCCCGGTTGCATACGAGCAGTACTTC. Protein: CASSPVAYEQYF.

The CDR3 DNA follows: TGTGCCAGCAGCTTCCGGGGCCCAGATACGCAGTATTTT. It codes for CASSFRGPDTQYF. The gene calls are TRBV5-5 and TRBJ2-3; D tentatively reads TRBD1 or TRBD2 (5 bases each). Per the germline V gene, CDR1 is SGHKS and CDR2 is YYEKEE (reference sequence). V was clipped by 2 bases and J by 4 bases, with 8 bases between them. This CDR3 has 13 amino acids.

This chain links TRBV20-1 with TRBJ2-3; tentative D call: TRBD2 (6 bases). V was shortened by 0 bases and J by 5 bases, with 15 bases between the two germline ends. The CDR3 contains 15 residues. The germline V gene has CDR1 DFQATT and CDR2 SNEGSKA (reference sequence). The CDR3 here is CSARDPGEIGDTQYF. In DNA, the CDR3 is TGCAGTGCTAGAGATCCGGGAGAGATTGGAGATACGCAGTATTTT.

The CDR3 is CASSQELLGATEAFF. As DNA, the CDR3 is TGCGCCAGCAGCCAAGAATTACTGGGGGCCACTGAAGCTTTCTTT. The chain links TRBV4-1 to TRBJ1-1, with a possible D match to TRBD1 (6 bases). Germline CDR1 is MGHRA and CDR2 is YSYEKL. The CDR3 extends over 15 amino acids. Trimming took off 0 bases at V and 4 bases at J, with 12 bases between the two ends.

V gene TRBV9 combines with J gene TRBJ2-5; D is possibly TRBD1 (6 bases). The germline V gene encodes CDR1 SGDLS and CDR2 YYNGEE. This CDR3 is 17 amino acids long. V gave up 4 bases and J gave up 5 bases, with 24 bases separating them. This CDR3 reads CASSPTRQVTPRETQYF. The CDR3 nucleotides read TGTGCCAGCAGCCCTACCCGACAGGTAACTCCCCGGGAGACCCAGTACTTC. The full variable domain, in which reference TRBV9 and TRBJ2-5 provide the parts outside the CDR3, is DSGVTQTPKHLITATGQRVTLRCSPRSGDLSVYWYQQSLDQGLQFLIQYYNGEERAKGNILERFSAQQFPDLHSELNLSSLELGDSALYFCASSPTRQVTPRETQYFGPGTRLLVL.

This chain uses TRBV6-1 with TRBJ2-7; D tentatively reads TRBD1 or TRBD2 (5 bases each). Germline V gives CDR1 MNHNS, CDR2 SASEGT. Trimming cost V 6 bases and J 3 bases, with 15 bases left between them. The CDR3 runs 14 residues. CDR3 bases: TGTGCCAGCAGCTGGGACGAGCAAAACTACGAGCAGTACTTC. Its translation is CASSWDEQNYEQYF.

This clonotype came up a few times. The CDR3 coding sequence is TGTGCCAGCAGTTCCCCGGACAGGGTAGAGACCCAGTACTTC. Protein product: CASSSPDRVETQYF. The chain employs TRBV12-3 or TRBV12-4 and TRBJ2-5, with 8 bases fitting TRBD1. V lost 4 bases to trimming and J lost 4 bases; unmatched junction nucleotides: 5. The CDR3 is 14 residues long.

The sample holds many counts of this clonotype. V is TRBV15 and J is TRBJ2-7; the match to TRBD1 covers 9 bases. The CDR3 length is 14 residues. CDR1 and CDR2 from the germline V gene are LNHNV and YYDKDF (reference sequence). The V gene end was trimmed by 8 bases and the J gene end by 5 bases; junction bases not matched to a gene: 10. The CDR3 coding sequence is TGTGCCACCCGGGGGGACAGGGTGGTCCACGAGCAGTACTTC. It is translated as CATRGDRVVHEQYF.

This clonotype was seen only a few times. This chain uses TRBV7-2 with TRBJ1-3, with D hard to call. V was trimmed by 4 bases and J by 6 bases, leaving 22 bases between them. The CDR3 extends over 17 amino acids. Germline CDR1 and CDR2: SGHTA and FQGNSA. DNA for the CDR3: TGTGCCAGCAGCTCATTATATTGGAGTCAGAATATAAACACCATATATTTT. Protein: CASSSLYWSQNINTIYF.

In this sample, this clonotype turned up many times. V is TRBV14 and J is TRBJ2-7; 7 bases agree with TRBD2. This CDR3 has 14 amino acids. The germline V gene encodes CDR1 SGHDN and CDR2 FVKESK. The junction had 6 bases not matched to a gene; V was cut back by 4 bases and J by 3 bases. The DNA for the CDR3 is TGTGCCAGCAGCCGGCTGGGAGGGGTCTACGAGCAGTACTTC. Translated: CASSRLGGVYEQYF.

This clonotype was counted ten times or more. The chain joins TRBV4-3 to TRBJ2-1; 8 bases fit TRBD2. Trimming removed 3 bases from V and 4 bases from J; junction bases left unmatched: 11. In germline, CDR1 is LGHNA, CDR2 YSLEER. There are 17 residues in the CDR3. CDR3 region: CASSQGLLADVYNEQFF. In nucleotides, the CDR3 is TGCGCCAGCAGCCAGGGTTTACTAGCGGACGTTTACAATGAGCAGTTCTTC.

The CDR3 nucleotides are TGTGCCACCAGCGCCGGGACTAGTAAAACCGGGGAGCTGTTTTTT. It codes for CATSAGTSKTGELFF. V is TRBV15 and J is TRBJ2-2; 8 nucleotides agree with TRBD2. This CDR3 is built from 15 residues. Per the germline V gene, CDR1 is LNHNV and CDR2 is YYDKDF (reference sequence). With V trimmed by 5 bases and J by 5 bases, 7 bases remained unmatched.

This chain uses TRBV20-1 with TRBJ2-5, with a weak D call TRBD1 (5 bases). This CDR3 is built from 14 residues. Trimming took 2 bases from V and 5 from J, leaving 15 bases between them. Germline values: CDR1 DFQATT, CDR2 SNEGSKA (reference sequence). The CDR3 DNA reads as TGCAGTGCTAGAAGGGGCGGATCCCGCGAGACCCAGTACTTC. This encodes CSARRGGSRETQYF.

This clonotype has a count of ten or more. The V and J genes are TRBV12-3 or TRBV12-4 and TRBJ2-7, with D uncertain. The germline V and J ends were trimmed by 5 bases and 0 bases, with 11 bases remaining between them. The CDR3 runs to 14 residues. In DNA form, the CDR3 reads TGTGCCAGCAGTGAGCTAGGGCACTCCTACGAGCAGTACTTC. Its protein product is CASSELGHSYEQYF.

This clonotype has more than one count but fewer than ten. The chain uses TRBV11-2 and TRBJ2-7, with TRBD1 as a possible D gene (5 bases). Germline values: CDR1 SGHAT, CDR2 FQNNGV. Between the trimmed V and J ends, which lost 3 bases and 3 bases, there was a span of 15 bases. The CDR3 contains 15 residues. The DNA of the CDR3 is TGTGCCAGCAGCTTCAGGGAATCCCCCGTCTACGAGCAGTACTTC. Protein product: CASSFRESPVYEQYF.

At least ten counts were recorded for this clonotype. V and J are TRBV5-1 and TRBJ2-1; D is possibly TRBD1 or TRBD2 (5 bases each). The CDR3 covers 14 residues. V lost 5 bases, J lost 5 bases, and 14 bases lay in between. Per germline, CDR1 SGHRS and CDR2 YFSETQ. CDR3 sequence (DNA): TGCGCCAGCAGTCGGGGCTCTGAACACAATGAGCAGTTCTTC. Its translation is CASSRGSEHNEQFF.

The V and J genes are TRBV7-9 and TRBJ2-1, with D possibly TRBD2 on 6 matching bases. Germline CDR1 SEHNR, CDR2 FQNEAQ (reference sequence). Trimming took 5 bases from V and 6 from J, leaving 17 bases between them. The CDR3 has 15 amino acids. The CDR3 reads CASSPPLEGRNEQFF. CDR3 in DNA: TGTGCCAGCAGCCCCCCCCTGGAGGGTCGCAATGAGCAGTTCTTC.

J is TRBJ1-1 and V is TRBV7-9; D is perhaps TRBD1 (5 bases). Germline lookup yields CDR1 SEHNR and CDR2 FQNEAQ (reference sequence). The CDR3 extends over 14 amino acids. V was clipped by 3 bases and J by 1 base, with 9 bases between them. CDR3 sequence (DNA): TGTGCCAGCAGCTTCGGGGGTGGGAACACTGAAGCTTTCTTT. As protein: CASSFGGGNTEAFF.

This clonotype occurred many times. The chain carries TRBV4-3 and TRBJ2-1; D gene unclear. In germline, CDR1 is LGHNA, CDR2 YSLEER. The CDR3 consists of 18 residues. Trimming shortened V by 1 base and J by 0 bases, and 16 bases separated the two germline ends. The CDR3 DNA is TGCGCCAGCAGCCAAGCCCCCCTCACTATGAGCTCCTACAATGAGCAGTTCTTC. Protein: CASSQAPLTMSSYNEQFF.

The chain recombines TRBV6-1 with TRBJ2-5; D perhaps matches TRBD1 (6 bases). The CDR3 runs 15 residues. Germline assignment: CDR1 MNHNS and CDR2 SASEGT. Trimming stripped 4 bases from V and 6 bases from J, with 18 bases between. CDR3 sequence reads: CASSGGRGGIKTQYF. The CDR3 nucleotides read TGTGCCAGCAGTGGGGGCCGAGGGGGAATAAAGACCCAGTACTTC.

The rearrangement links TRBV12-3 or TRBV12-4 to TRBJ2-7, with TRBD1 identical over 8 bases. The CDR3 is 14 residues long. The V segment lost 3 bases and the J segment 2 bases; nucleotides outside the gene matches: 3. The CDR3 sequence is CASSFRGQAYEQYF. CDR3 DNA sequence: TGTGCCAGCAGTTTCAGGGGACAGGCCTACGAGCAGTACTTC.

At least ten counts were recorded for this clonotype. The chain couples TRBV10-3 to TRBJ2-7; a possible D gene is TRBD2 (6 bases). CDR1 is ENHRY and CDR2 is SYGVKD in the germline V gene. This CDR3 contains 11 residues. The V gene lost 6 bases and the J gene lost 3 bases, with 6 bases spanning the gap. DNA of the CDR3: TGTGCCATCAGGCGGGACTACGAGCAGTACTTC. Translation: CAIRRDYEQYF.

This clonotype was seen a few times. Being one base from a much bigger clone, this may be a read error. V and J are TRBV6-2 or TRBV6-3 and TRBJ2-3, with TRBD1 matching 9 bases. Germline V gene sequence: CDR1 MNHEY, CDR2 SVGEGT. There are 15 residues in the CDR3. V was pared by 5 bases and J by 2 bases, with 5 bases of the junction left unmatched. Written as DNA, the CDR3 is TGTGCCAGCAGTCCCGGGACAGGGATCACAGATACGCAGTATTTT. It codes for CASSPGTGITDTQYF.

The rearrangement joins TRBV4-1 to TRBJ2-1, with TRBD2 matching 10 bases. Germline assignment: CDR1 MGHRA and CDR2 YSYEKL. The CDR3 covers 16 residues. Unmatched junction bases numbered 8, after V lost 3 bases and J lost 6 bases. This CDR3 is CASSQMIAGGRNEQFF. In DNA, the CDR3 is TGCGCCAGCAGCCAGATGATAGCGGGGGGCCGCAATGAGCAGTTCTTC.

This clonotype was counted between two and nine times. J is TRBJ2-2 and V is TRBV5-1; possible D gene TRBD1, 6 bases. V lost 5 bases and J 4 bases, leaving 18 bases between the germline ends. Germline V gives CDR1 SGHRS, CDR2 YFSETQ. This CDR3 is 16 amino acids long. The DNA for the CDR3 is TGCGCCAGCAGGTTCACGCAGGGGATTCGCACCGGGGAGCTGTTTTTT. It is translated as CASRFTQGIRTGELFF.

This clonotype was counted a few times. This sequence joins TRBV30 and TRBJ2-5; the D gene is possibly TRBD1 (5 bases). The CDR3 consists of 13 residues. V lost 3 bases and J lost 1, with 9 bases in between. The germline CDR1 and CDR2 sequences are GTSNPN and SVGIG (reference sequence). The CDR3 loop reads CAWRGEFQETQYF. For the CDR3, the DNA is TGTGCCTGGAGAGGGGAATTCCAAGAGACCCAGTACTTC. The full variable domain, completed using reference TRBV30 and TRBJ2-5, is SQTIHQWPATLVQPVGSPLSLECTVEGTSNPNLYWYRQAAGRGLQLLFYSVGIGQISSEVPQNLSASRPQDRQFILSSKKLLLSDSGFYLCAWRGEFQETQYFGPGTRLLVL.

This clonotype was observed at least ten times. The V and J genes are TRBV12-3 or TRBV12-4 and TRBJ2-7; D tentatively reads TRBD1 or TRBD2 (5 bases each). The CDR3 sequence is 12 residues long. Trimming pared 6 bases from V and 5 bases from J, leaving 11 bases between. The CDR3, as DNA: TGTGCCAGCAGCTGGGGGAGCAACGAGCAGTACTTC. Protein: CASSWGSNEQYF.

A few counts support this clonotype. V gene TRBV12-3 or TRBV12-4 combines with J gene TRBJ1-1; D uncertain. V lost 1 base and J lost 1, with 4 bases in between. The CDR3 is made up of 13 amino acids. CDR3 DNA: TGTGCCAGCAGTTTAGTGTGGAACACTGAAGCTTTCTTT. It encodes CASSLVWNTEAFF.

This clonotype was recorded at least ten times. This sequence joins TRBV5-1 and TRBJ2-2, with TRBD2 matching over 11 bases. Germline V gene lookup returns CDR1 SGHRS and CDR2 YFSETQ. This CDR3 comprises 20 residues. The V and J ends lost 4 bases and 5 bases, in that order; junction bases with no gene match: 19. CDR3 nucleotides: TGCGCCAGCAGCGGCGGGACTAGCGGAAGGTGGGGCTTTGTGACCGGGGAGCTGTTTTTT. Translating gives CASSGGTSGRWGFVTGELFF.

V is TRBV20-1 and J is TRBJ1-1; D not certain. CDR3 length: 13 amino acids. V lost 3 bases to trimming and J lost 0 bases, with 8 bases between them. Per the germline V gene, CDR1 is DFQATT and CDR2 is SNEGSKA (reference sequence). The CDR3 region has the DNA TGCAGTGCTAGTGTAGGTCTGAACACTGAAGCTTTCTTT. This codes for CSASVGLNTEAFF.